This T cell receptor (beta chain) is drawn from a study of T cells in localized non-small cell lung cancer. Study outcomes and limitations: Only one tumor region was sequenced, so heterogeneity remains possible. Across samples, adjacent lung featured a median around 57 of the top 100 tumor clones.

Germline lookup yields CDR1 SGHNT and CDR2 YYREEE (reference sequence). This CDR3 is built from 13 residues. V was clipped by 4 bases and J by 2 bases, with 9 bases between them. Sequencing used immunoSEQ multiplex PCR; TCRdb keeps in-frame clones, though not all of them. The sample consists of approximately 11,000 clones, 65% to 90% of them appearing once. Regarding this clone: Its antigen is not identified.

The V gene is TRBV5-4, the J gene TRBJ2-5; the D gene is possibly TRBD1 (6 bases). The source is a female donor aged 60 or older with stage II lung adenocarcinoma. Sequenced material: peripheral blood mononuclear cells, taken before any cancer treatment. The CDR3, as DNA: TGTGCCAGCAGCGTGGACAGTCAAGAGACCCAGTACTTC. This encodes CASSVDSQETQYF.